Sequencing of this T cell receptor beta chain was carried out in a study of shared clonotypes between healthy human individuals. Assay: immunoSEQ multiplex PCR; the TCRdb copy retains only in-frame clones and omits some. The sample consists of fewer than 3 million clones, 85% to 95% of them appearing once. CDR3 size: 15 residues. Germline V lookup: CDR1 MNHNS, CDR2 SASEGT. Trimming stripped 2 bases from V and 7 bases from J, with 18 bases between. The receptor's source is a man aged 18-30 years in good health. Some clones in this sample may be carry-over from other donors' samples. What was sequenced was naive CD4+ T cells from PBMCs. As for subset: CD45RA+ positively selected. The chain combines TRBV6-1 with TRBJ2-7, with no clear D. In DNA, the CDR3 is TGTGCCAGCAGTGAAAGCTGGGCCAGGTTCGGGGAGCAGTACTTC. This sequence encodes CASSESWARFGEQYF.